This TCR beta chain was sequenced in a study of T cell responses to AZD1222 COVID-19 vaccine. Measured with immunoSEQ multiplex PCR; TCRdb has only the in-frame clones, and not every one. The table includes about 160,000 clones, about 91% detected once. Trimming removed 5 bases at V and 2 bases at J, with 13 bases between. CDR1 SGHRS and CDR2 YFSETQ come from the germline V gene. This CDR3 has 14 amino acids. The sample here was peripheral blood, taken 28 days after the second AZD1222 dose. This sequence was found in an adult who received the AZD1222 COVID-19 vaccine. The V call is TRBV5-1, the J call TRBJ1-2, with D uncertain. The CDR3 sequence is CASSTVPENYGYTF. The CDR3 bases are TGCGCCAGCAGTACGGTCCCGGAGAACTATGGCTACACCTTC.